Here is one T cell receptor (beta chain) with its context. The target antigen is unknown. Some clones are missing from TCRdb's copy, which holds only in-frame ones; the method was immunoSEQ multiplex PCR. Found here are under 200,000 clones, 94% of them singletons; the top ten hold 0.64%. The sample originates from a study of T cell responses to AZD1222 COVID-19 vaccine. CDR3 size: 13 residues. Losses at the gene ends were 11 bases for V and 5 bases for J; bases not matched to a gene: 8. The V gene's germline CDR1 is ENHRY and CDR2 SYGVKD. Overall study results and limits: There were mostly white British donors and more females than males, and clonal diversity was possibly underestimated.

The chain couples TRBV10-3 to TRBJ1-5, with 8 bases fitting TRBD1. This clonotype was sampled from an adult in good health. Sequences were derived from peripheral blood, sampled on day 0 of AZD1222 vaccination. Here the CDR3 reads CAVGQGGDQPQHF. For the CDR3, the DNA is TGTGCCGTCGGACAGGGTGGAGATCAGCCCCAGCATTTT.